What follows describes a single T cell receptor (beta chain). Other DNA sequences in this specimen translate into the identical CDR3. These data come from a study of cytomegalovirus exposure and HLA in healthy donors. Measured with immunoSEQ multiplex PCR; TCRdb has only the in-frame clones, and not every one. Of 200,000 to 250,000 clones listed, around 87% are singletons. Germline V gene data show CDR1 as MDHEN and CDR2 as SYDVKM. V dropped 3 bases and J dropped 4; count of bases not matched to a gene: 5. The CDR3 covers 15 residues. This chain links TRBV28 with TRBJ2-7, with 11 bases that match TRBD1. This TCR derives from a woman younger than 35 in good health and CMV-seropositive. Sequencing was performed on PBMCs. The CDR3 loop reads CASSLKDRGLYEQYF. CDR3 DNA: TGTGCCAGCAGTTTGAAGGACAGGGGGCTATACGAGCAGTACTTC.